A selection of T cell receptor beta chains follows, all from one sample in a study of post-analysis software for immune sequencing data. Via MiXCR, TCRdb re-called the PCR reads, giving one row per CDR3 protein. The sample shows over 150,000 distinct CDR3 sequences, around 30% of them seen only once. Material: blood. The source is a girl between 10 and 17 years old with multiple sclerosis. Each CDR3 is given with its conserved first and last residue. The D gene is left open where the match is weak. Rows may omit the clone size; those that give it use once, few, many or a size class.

j_gene: TRBJ2-5; v_gene: TRBV3-1; d_gene: .; abundance: .; CDR3aa: CASRIAGGETRYF; CDR3nt: TGTGCCAGCAGGATTGCCGGCGGGGAGACCCGGTACTTC
j_gene: TRBJ1-2; v_gene: TRBV18; d_gene: .; abundance: .; CDR3aa: CASSPLSQGQGNYGYTF; CDR3nt: TGTGCCAGCTCACCACTTTCCCAGGGCCAGGGTAACTATGGCTACACCTTC
j_gene: TRBJ2-1; v_gene: TRBV28; d_gene: TRBD1; abundance: many; CDR3aa: CASSSDGGGQGDNEQFF; CDR3nt: TGTGCCAGCAGTTCGGATGGGGGGGGACAGGGGGACAATGAGCAGTTCTTC
j_gene: TRBJ2-1; v_gene: TRBV9; d_gene: TRBD2; abundance: .; CDR3aa: CASSVRLAKGDEQFF; CDR3nt: TGTGCCAGCAGCGTAAGACTAGCGAAAGGGGATGAGCAGTTCTTC
j_gene: TRBJ2-1; v_gene: TRBV30; d_gene: .; abundance: few; CDR3aa: CAWSPPVGQFF; CDR3nt: TGTGCCTGGAGTCCACCTGTGGGGCAGTTCTTC
j_gene: TRBJ2-1; v_gene: TRBV2; d_gene: .; abundance: many; CDR3aa: CASSEGLAGGRGEQFF; CDR3nt: TGTGCCAGCAGTGAAGGTCTGGCGGGCGGCAGGGGTGAGCAGTTCTTC
j_gene: TRBJ2-3; v_gene: TRBV7-9; d_gene: TRBD2; abundance: .; CDR3aa: CASSPRGREATDTQYF; CDR3nt: TGTGCCAGCAGCCCCCGGGGGCGGGAGGCCACAGATACGCAGTATTTT
j_gene: TRBJ2-7; v_gene: TRBV5-1; d_gene: .; abundance: .; CDR3aa: CASSLGDEQYF; CDR3nt: TGCGCCAGCAGCTTGGGGGATGAGCAGTACTTC
j_gene: TRBJ2-3; v_gene: TRBV12-3/TRBV12-4; d_gene: TRBD2; abundance: .; CDR3aa: CASPPTTSERTDTQYF; CDR3nt: TGTGCCAGCCCGCCGACGACTAGCGAGAGGACAGATACGCAGTATTTT
j_gene: TRBJ2-5; v_gene: TRBV5-5; d_gene: .; abundance: .; CDR3aa: CASSLLDAGEGVTQYF; CDR3nt: TGTGCCAGCAGCTTGCTTGACGCGGGGGAGGGGGTGACCCAGTACTTC
j_gene: TRBJ2-7; v_gene: TRBV12-3/TRBV12-4; d_gene: TRBD1; abundance: many; CDR3aa: CASSHTGQYFEQYF; CDR3nt: TGTGCCAGCAGCCACACGGGACAGTACTTCGAGCAGTACTTC
j_gene: TRBJ2-1; v_gene: TRBV4-1; d_gene: TRBD2; abundance: many; CDR3aa: CASSQDGGTSGKGNEQFF; CDR3nt: TGCGCCAGCAGCCAAGATGGGGGGACTAGCGGGAAAGGAAATGAGCAGTTCTTC
j_gene: TRBJ2-3; v_gene: TRBV12-3/TRBV12-4; d_gene: TRBD2; abundance: few; CDR3aa: CASSWEGKSTQYF; CDR3nt: TGTGCCAGCAGTTGGGAGGGGAAAAGTACGCAGTATTTT
j_gene: TRBJ2-3; v_gene: TRBV19; d_gene: .; abundance: few; CDR3aa: CASSRGDTGTQYF; CDR3nt: TGTGCCAGTAGTAGAGGCGACACAGGTACGCAGTATTTT
j_gene: TRBJ2-5; v_gene: TRBV27; d_gene: TRBD1; abundance: .; CDR3aa: CASRPLGQGAGETQYF; CDR3nt: TGTGCCAGCAGACCTCTGGGACAGGGTGCGGGGGAGACCCAGTACTTC
j_gene: TRBJ2-7; v_gene: TRBV4-1; d_gene: TRBD2; abundance: .; CDR3aa: CASRDHVGTSRYEQYF; CDR3nt: TGCGCCAGCAGGGACCACGTAGGGACTAGCAGATACGAGCAGTACTTC
j_gene: TRBJ2-7; v_gene: TRBV9; d_gene: .; abundance: many; CDR3aa: CASSGRAGRPLYEQYF; CDR3nt: TGTGCCAGCAGCGGGCGGGCTGGACGGCCGCTCTACGAGCAGTACTTC
j_gene: TRBJ2-1; v_gene: TRBV30; d_gene: .; abundance: .; CDR3aa: CASLRDTSYNEQFF; CDR3nt: TGTGCTTCTCTCCGGGACACCTCCTACAATGAGCAGTTCTTC
j_gene: TRBJ1-1; v_gene: TRBV12-3/TRBV12-4; d_gene: .; abundance: once; CDR3aa: CASSSREQAFF; CDR3nt: TGTGCCAGCAGTTCCCGGGAACAAGCTTTCTTT
j_gene: TRBJ2-1; v_gene: TRBV28; d_gene: TRBD2; abundance: few; CDR3aa: CASSLRLARDNEQFF; CDR3nt: TGTGCCAGCAGTTTAAGACTAGCCCGTGACAATGAGCAGTTCTTC
j_gene: TRBJ1-2; v_gene: TRBV20-1; d_gene: .; abundance: .; CDR3aa: CSAQGGYGYTF; CDR3nt: TGCAGTGCTCAAGGAGGGTATGGCTACACCTTC
j_gene: TRBJ1-1; v_gene: TRBV27; d_gene: .; abundance: few; CDR3aa: CASRPGHPNTEAFF; CDR3nt: TGTGCCAGCAGACCGGGACACCCAAACACTGAAGCTTTCTTT
j_gene: TRBJ2-5; v_gene: TRBV3-1; d_gene: .; abundance: .; CDR3aa: CASSCRTGQETQYF; CDR3nt: TGTGCCAGCAGCTGTCGGACGGGCCAAGAGACCCAGTACTTC
j_gene: TRBJ1-1; v_gene: TRBV20-1; d_gene: .; abundance: few; CDR3aa: CSATLQIMNTEAFF; CDR3nt: TGCAGTGCTACCCTCCAGATTATGAACACTGAAGCTTTCTTT
j_gene: TRBJ2-1; v_gene: TRBV7-2; d_gene: TRBD2; abundance: .; CDR3aa: CASRRGLAETNGQFF; CDR3nt: TGTGCCAGCAGGAGGGGACTAGCGGAAACCAATGGGCAGTTCTTC
j_gene: TRBJ2-5; v_gene: TRBV5-1; d_gene: TRBD1; abundance: few; CDR3aa: CASSPGQGEETQYF; CDR3nt: TGCGCCAGCAGCCCGGGACAGGGTGAAGAGACCCAGTACTTC
j_gene: TRBJ2-1; v_gene: TRBV29-1; d_gene: .; abundance: .; CDR3aa: CSGPGLGVDNEQFF; CDR3nt: TGCAGCGGCCCGGGACTGGGGGTGGACAATGAGCAGTTCTTC
j_gene: TRBJ2-1; v_gene: TRBV10-2; d_gene: TRBD2; abundance: many; CDR3aa: CARSFRHATWTSCYEQFF; CDR3nt: TGCGCCAGAAGCTTTCGACACGCTACGTGGACTAGCTGCTATGAGCAGTTCTTC
j_gene: TRBJ2-3; v_gene: TRBV5-1; d_gene: TRBD2; abundance: .; CDR3aa: CASSFGLAGGGDAQYF; CDR3nt: TGCGCCAGCAGCTTCGGCCTAGCGGGAGGTGGAGATGCGCAGTATTTT
j_gene: TRBJ1-1; v_gene: TRBV7-3; d_gene: .; abundance: few; CDR3aa: CASSLGLWGSTEAFF; CDR3nt: TGTGCCAGCAGCTTAGGCCTGTGGGGGTCAACTGAAGCTTTCTTT
j_gene: TRBJ2-7; v_gene: TRBV29-1; d_gene: .; abundance: .; CDR3aa: CSVGIARDIYIPYEQYF; CDR3nt: TGCAGCGTTGGGATTGCGAGGGACATTTATATCCCCTACGAGCAGTACTTC
j_gene: TRBJ2-3; v_gene: TRBV29-1; d_gene: TRBD1; abundance: .; CDR3aa: CSVDPTGELADTQYF; CDR3nt: TGCAGCGTTGATCCGACAGGGGAATTGGCAGATACGCAGTATTTT
j_gene: TRBJ2-7; v_gene: TRBV27; d_gene: .; abundance: many; CDR3aa: CASSGLSYEQYF; CDR3nt: TGTGCCAGCAGTGGTCTCTCCTACGAGCAGTACTTC
j_gene: TRBJ1-5; v_gene: TRBV3-1; d_gene: .; abundance: .; CDR3aa: CASSQGSGNNQPQHF; CDR3nt: TGTGCCAGCAGCCAAGGGTCGGGGAACAATCAGCCCCAGCATTTT
j_gene: TRBJ2-7; v_gene: TRBV18; d_gene: .; abundance: few; CDR3aa: CASSPVSIPRTEFYEQYF; CDR3nt: TGTGCCAGCTCACCAGTAAGTATCCCCAGGACAGAATTCTACGAGCAGTACTTC
j_gene: TRBJ2-1; v_gene: TRBV5-1; d_gene: .; abundance: few; CDR3aa: CASSLVPSINEQFF; CDR3nt: TGCGCCAGCAGCTTGGTGCCTAGCATCAATGAGCAGTTCTTC
j_gene: TRBJ1-2; v_gene: TRBV12-3/TRBV12-4; d_gene: .; abundance: .; CDR3aa: CASRTDPYGYTF; CDR3nt: TGTGCCAGCAGAACGGATCCTTATGGCTACACCTTC
j_gene: TRBJ2-7; v_gene: TRBV7-9; d_gene: .; abundance: .; CDR3aa: CASSSPSSYEQYF; CDR3nt: TGTGCCAGCAGCTCGCCGAGCTCCTACGAGCAGTACTTC
j_gene: TRBJ2-6; v_gene: TRBV12-3/TRBV12-4; d_gene: .; abundance: many; CDR3aa: CATRTGANVLTF; CDR3nt: TGTGCCACCCGTACCGGGGCCAACGTCCTGACTTTC
j_gene: TRBJ2-7; v_gene: TRBV28; d_gene: TRBD2; abundance: few; CDR3aa: CASSLTSGPKGEQYF; CDR3nt: TGTGCCAGCAGTTTAACTAGCGGGCCGAAGGGCGAGCAGTACTTC
j_gene: TRBJ2-7; v_gene: TRBV10-2; d_gene: TRBD2; abundance: many; CDR3aa: CASSESRLAGGDYEQYF; CDR3nt: TGCGCCAGCAGTGAGTCGAGACTAGCGGGAGGGGACTACGAGCAGTACTTC
j_gene: TRBJ2-3; v_gene: TRBV30; d_gene: .; abundance: many; CDR3aa: CAWSEQTDTQYF; CDR3nt: TGTGCCTGGAGTGAGCAGACAGATACGCAGTATTTT
j_gene: TRBJ2-1; v_gene: TRBV24-1; d_gene: .; abundance: many; CDR3aa: CATRKTGLNEQFF; CDR3nt: TGTGCCACCAGAAAGACAGGACTCAATGAGCAGTTCTTC
j_gene: TRBJ2-1; v_gene: TRBV5-1; d_gene: .; abundance: .; CDR3aa: CASSLVGEQFF; CDR3nt: TGCGCCAGCAGCTTAGTGGGTGAGCAGTTCTTC
j_gene: TRBJ2-1; v_gene: TRBV10-3; d_gene: TRBD2; abundance: .; CDR3aa: CAISEGLGSYNEQFF; CDR3nt: TGTGCCATCAGTGAGGGACTAGGCTCCTACAATGAGCAGTTCTTC